The 26 T cell receptor beta chains given below trace back to one sample, sequenced in a study of cytomegalovirus exposure and HLA in healthy donors. The PCR employed 60 Vbeta primers together with 13 Jbeta primers. TCRdb's copy holds only in-frame clones and misses some; the assay was immunoSEQ multiplex PCR. This sample yields fewer than 200,000 clones, of which 76% are seen a single time; 1.2% to 1.5% belongs to the top ten. Sample: PBMCs. The receptors derive from a man between 60 and 75 years old in good health and CMV-seronegative.

This clone was counted a few times. V is TRBV4-3 and J is TRBJ2-6, with D possibly TRBD2 on 7 matching bases. Germline-derived CDR1 and CDR2 are LGHNA and YSLEER. The CDR3 is made up of 18 amino acids. Trimming took off 0 bases at V and 2 bases at J, with 14 bases between the two ends. The CDR3 here is CASSQERGAAAGANVLTF. The DNA of the CDR3 is TGCGCCAGCAGCCAAGAACGGGGGGCCGCTGCTGGGGCCAACGTCCTGACTTTC.

This rearrangement joins TRBV27 to TRBJ2-1; 12 bases align to TRBD2. Trimming removed 3 bases from V and 3 bases from J; junction bases left unmatched: 9. The CDR3 is 18 residues long. Germline CDR1 MNHEY, CDR2 SMNVEV (reference sequence). CDR3 coding DNA: TGTGCCAGCAGTTTTAGACTAGCGGGAGACGGTTTCTACAATGAGCAGTTCTTC. This translates into CASSFRLAGDGFYNEQFF.

The V call is TRBV7-2, the J call TRBJ2-3; the match to TRBD2 covers 12 bases. Trimming cost V 1 base and J 4 bases; bases outside gene matches: 3. Germline CDR1 reads SGHTA; CDR2 reads FQGNSA. The CDR3 has 16 amino acids. CDR3 nucleotides: TGTGCCAGCAGCTTAGTCCTAGCGGGGGGGCCAGATACGCAGTATTTT. Translating it yields CASSLVLAGGPDTQYF.

In its sample, this clone was seen a few times. The chain has TRBV7-2 and TRBJ2-7; 7 bases fit TRBD2. CDR3 length: 14 amino acids. The J segment lost 4 bases and the V segment lost 2 bases, leaving 5 bases of the junction unmatched. The V gene's germline CDR1 is SGHTA and CDR2 FQGNSA. CDR3 bases: TGTGCCAGCAGCTTACTTGCGGGAGAGTACGAGCAGTACTTC. It specifies CASSLLAGEYEQYF.

The chain joins TRBV27 to TRBJ2-3; tentatively, D is TRBD2 (6 bases). The CDR3 runs to 15 residues. Looked up from germline, CDR1 is MNHEY and CDR2 is SMNVEV (reference sequence). Trimming removed 2 bases from V and 2 bases from J, with 11 bases in between. The CDR3 loop reads CASSLLRGITDTQYF. CDR3 sequence (DNA): TGTGCCAGCAGTTTACTGCGGGGTATCACAGATACGCAGTATTTT.

This clone was picked up a small number of times. CDR3 nucleotide sequence: TGTGCCAGCGGGGCGGGGGGAGATACGCAGTATTTT. This codes for CASGAGGDTQYF. The V and J genes are TRBV7-9 and TRBJ2-3; TRBD2 aligns across 8 bases. This CDR3 spans 12 amino acids. V lost 8 bases to trimming and J lost 5 bases; unmatched junction nucleotides: 3. Germline V gives CDR1 SEHNR, CDR2 FQNEAQ (reference sequence).

The genes are TRBV4-3 and TRBJ2-7, with 7 bases lining up with TRBD1. J lost 4 bases, V lost 0 bases, and 9 bases had no gene match. This CDR3 spans 16 amino acids. Germline-derived CDR1 and CDR2 are LGHNA and YSLEER. CDR3 DNA sequence: TGCGCCAGCAGCCAAGACCTCCACGGACAGGAATACGAGCAGTACTTC. Translated: CASSQDLHGQEYEQYF.

The J gene is TRBJ2-7, the V gene TRBV28; the match to TRBD2 covers 8 bases. The CDR3 length is 14 residues. CDR1 is MDHEN and CDR2 is SYDVKM in the germline V gene. The junction had 4 bases not matched to a gene; V was cut back by 4 bases and J by 2 bases. CDR3 coding DNA: TGTGCCAGCAGTTGGGCGGGGGGCACCTACGAGCAGTACTTC. Its protein is CASSWAGGTYEQYF. The whole variable domain, remainder taken from reference TRBV28 and TRBJ2-7, is DVKVTQSSRYLVKRTGEKVFLECVQDMDHENMFWYRQDPGLGLRLIYFSYDVKMKEKGDIPEGYSVSREKKERFSLILESASTNQTSMYLCASSWAGGTYEQYFGPGTRLTVT.

The rearrangement joins TRBV28 to TRBJ2-3, with TRBD2 identical over 9 bases. The CDR3 loop spans 17 amino acids. CDR1 MDHEN and CDR2 SYDVKM come from the germline V gene. V was clipped by 1 base and J by 5 bases; unmatched bases: 10. Here the CDR3 reads CASSLFPSGTRIDTQYF. DNA of the CDR3: TGTGCCAGCAGTTTATTTCCTAGCGGGACCCGAATAGATACGCAGTATTTT.

J is TRBJ2-2 and V is TRBV19; D ambiguous. The CDR3 is 16 residues long. CDR1 and CDR2 (germline): LNHDA, SQIVND (reference sequence). V was trimmed by 3 bases and J by 5 bases, leaving 16 bases between them. CDR3 DNA sequence: TGTGCCAGTAGTATGGAGTTCGGATTGTGGACCGGGGAGCTGTTTTTT. It encodes CASSMEFGLWTGELFF.

V and J are TRBV10-1 and TRBJ1-1; D not certain. With 0 bases removed from V and 6 bases from J, the gap between germline ends came to 11 bases. Germline-derived CDR1 and CDR2 are WNHNN and SYGVQD (reference sequence). This CDR3 spans 14 amino acids. The chain's CDR3 is CASSESGEEAEAFF. The DNA for the CDR3 is TGCGCCAGCAGTGAGTCGGGAGAGGAGGCTGAAGCTTTCTTT.

This rearrangement joins TRBV5-1 to TRBJ1-1; a weak D match, TRBD1 (6 bases). The CDR3 is 13 residues long. The V end lost 4 bases, the J end lost 5 bases, and 12 bases lay between the germline ends. Looked up from germline, CDR1 is SGHRS and CDR2 is YFSETQ. Here the CDR3 reads CASSLGGRTEAFF. The CDR3 nucleotides are TGCGCCAGCAGCCTGGGGGGGCGGACTGAAGCTTTCTTT.

The genes are TRBV10-3 and TRBJ2-2, with 7 bases that match TRBD1. The length of the CDR3 is 16 residues. The V gene's germline CDR1 is ENHRY and CDR2 SYGVKD. Trimming took 5 bases from V and 0 from J; bases not matched to a gene: 6. The CDR3 is CAISFGQASNTGELFF. CDR3 DNA: TGTGCCATCAGTTTTGGACAGGCTTCGAACACCGGGGAGCTGTTTTTT.

The chain is built from TRBV7-9 and TRBJ1-5, with TRBD1 matching over 7 bases. This CDR3 region has 17 residues. The V segment lost 4 bases and the J segment 9 bases; nucleotides outside the gene matches: 18. Germline values: CDR1 SEHNR, CDR2 FQNEAQ (reference sequence). The CDR3 DNA is TGTGCCAGCAGCTCGCCGCGGGACAGACTCTTAGGACGGCCCCAGCATTTT. This encodes CASSSPRDRLLGRPQHF.

This clone was seen only once. The rearrangement uses TRBV20-1 and TRBJ2-1; D is unclear. CDR1 and CDR2 (germline): DFQATT, SNEGSKA (reference sequence). The CDR3 consists of 11 residues. Trimming removed 5 bases at V and 4 bases at J, with 6 bases between. The CDR3 here is CSAVLYNEQFF. The CDR3 DNA reads as TGCAGTGCTGTACTATACAATGAGCAGTTCTTC.

This chain links TRBV7-5 with TRBJ2-5; TRBD2, as called in the table, went unchecked against the DNA. TRBV7-5 is an annotated pseudogene. The CDR3 length is 19 residues. Written as DNA, the CDR3 is TGTGCCAGAAGCTTCCCCCCACCTAGCGGGGGGGCCCCCGCCGAGACCCAGTACTTC. It yields the protein CARSFPPPSGGAPAETQYF.

The chain has TRBV7-9 and TRBJ2-5, with 8 bases matching TRBD2. The CDR3 totals 15 residues. With 5 bases clipped from V and 2 bases from J, the junction kept 7 bases outside the gene matches. Germline CDR1 and CDR2: SEHNR and FQNEAQ (reference sequence). CDR3 nucleotide sequence: TGTGCCAGCAGCAGAGGGGTAGCGGGACAAGAGACCCAGTACTTC. Protein product: CASSRGVAGQETQYF.

The chain combines TRBV2 with TRBJ1-1; perhaps TRBD1 as D (5 bases). The V gene lost 2 bases and the J gene lost 11 bases, with 18 bases spanning the gap. Germline assignment: CDR1 SNHLY and CDR2 FYNNEI. This CDR3 has 14 residues. CDR3: CASSEWLGPGRAFF. Here the CDR3 DNA reads TGTGCCAGCAGTGAATGGCTGGGGCCGGGGAGGGCTTTCTTT.

The V and J genes are TRBV19 and TRBJ2-7; weak D call: TRBD1 (6 bases). From germline, CDR1 is LNHDA and CDR2 SQIVND (reference sequence). V was clipped by 5 bases and J by 5 bases, with 13 bases between them. The CDR3 spans 13 residues. This CDR3 is CASSFQGSHEQYF. For the CDR3, the DNA is TGTGCCAGTAGTTTTCAGGGGTCCCACGAGCAGTACTTC.

The chain links TRBV27 to TRBJ2-1; possible D gene TRBD1, 5 bases. Germline CDR1 and CDR2: MNHEY and SMNVEV (reference sequence). This CDR3 has 12 residues. The ends were cut back, 6 bases at V and 4 bases at J, with 7 bases in the middle. CDR3 coding DNA: TGTGCCAGCAGAAAGGGGTACAATGAGCAGTTCTTC. It yields the protein CASRKGYNEQFF.

This clone has a handful of counts. The chain joins TRBV5-1 to TRBJ1-5, with 9 bases lining up with TRBD1. Germline V gene data show CDR1 as SGHRS and CDR2 as YFSETQ. V was clipped by 7 bases and J by 4 bases; unmatched bases: 6. CDR3 size: 14 residues. The DNA of the CDR3 is TGCGCCAGCGGACCCGGGACAGGGAATCAGCCCCAGCATTTT. Protein product: CASGPGTGNQPQHF.

The chain links TRBV14 to TRBJ2-5; D unresolved. The CDR3 runs 14 residues. The germline gives CDR1 SGHDN, CDR2 FVKESK. V was clipped by 1 base and J by 5 bases, with 11 bases between them. The CDR3 reads CASSQGAAEETQYF. The CDR3 coding sequence is TGTGCCAGCAGCCAAGGTGCGGCAGAGGAGACCCAGTACTTC.

This chain uses TRBV10-2 with TRBJ2-5, with TRBD2 matching 9 bases. Unmatched junction bases numbered 6, after V lost 6 bases and J lost 1 base. Per germline, CDR1 WSHSY and CDR2 SAAADI. The CDR3 consists of 15 residues. Here the CDR3 DNA reads TGCGCCAGCAGAGGGGTAGCGGGGGCCCAAGAGACCCAGTACTTC. This translates into CASRGVAGAQETQYF.

The rearrangement joins TRBV5-1 to TRBJ2-6; maybe TRBD1 (5 bases). The length of the CDR3 is 16 residues. Germline loops: CDR1 SGHRS, CDR2 YFSETQ. Trimming took 0 bases from V and 0 from J, leaving 7 bases between them. In nucleotides, the CDR3 is TGCGCCAGCAGCTTGGGACAGCTCTCTGGGGCCAACGTCCTGACTTTC. This gives the protein CASSLGQLSGANVLTF.

V is TRBV2 and J is TRBJ2-3, with 11 positions matching TRBD2. CDR3 length: 16 residues. Germline CDR1 is SNHLY and CDR2 is FYNNEI. The V segment lost 5 bases and the J segment 8 bases; nucleotides outside the gene matches: 12. This CDR3 is CASSSSGGLGRGTQYF. CDR3 sequence (DNA): TGTGCCAGCAGTTCTAGCGGGGGGTTGGGTCGGGGTACGCAGTATTTT.

The chain links TRBV4-3 to TRBJ2-7, with TRBD2 matching over 8 bases. Germline V gene data show CDR1 as LGHNA and CDR2 as YSLEER. With V trimmed by 1 base and J by 0 bases, 2 bases remained unmatched. The CDR3 sequence is 15 residues long. The CDR3 is CASSQGSGVSYEQYF. The CDR3 coding sequence is TGCGCCAGCAGCCAAGGTAGCGGGGTCTCCTACGAGCAGTACTTC.